The rows below give T cell receptor beta chains drawn from one sample of a study of Ad26.COV2.S vaccination and SARS-CoV-2 variants. Measured with immunoSEQ multiplex PCR; TCRdb has only the in-frame clones, and not every one. There are 300,000 to 350,000 clones in the sample; 88% occur only once, and 6.4% lies in the top ten. The sequencing used peripheral blood, collected in a trial of Ad26.COV2.S vaccine versus placebo. These receptors all come from a person aged 18-65 years who received the Ad26.COV2.S COVID-19 vaccine or a placebo. Both conserved end residues are part of each CDR3. A D gene is named only where the DNA matches it firmly. Clone size is shown for a subset of rows, as once, few, many or a class of expanded clone.

J,size,V,D,CDR3,DNA
TRBJ2-7,.,TRBV5-4,TRBD1,CASSHRDRHHEQYF,TGTGCCAGCAGCCACAGGGACAGGCACCACGAGCAGTACTTC
TRBJ2-4,.,TRBV4-2,.,CASSQEGGAKNIQYF,TGTGCCAGCAGCCAAGAGGGGGGAGCCAAAAACATTCAGTACTTC
TRBJ2-1,.,TRBV3-1/TRBV3-2,TRBD1,CASSPRDRGYNEQFF,TGTGCCAGCAGCCCCCGGGACAGGGGATACAATGAGCAGTTCTTC
TRBJ1-6,few,TRBV4-3,TRBD1,CASSQVPGGLSPLHF,TGCGCCAGCAGCCAAGTGCCAGGGGGCCTTTCACCCCTCCACTTT
TRBJ1-2,few,TRBV7-8,.,CASSLVGGRSNYGYTF,TGTGCCAGCAGCTTAGTTGGGGGGCGAAGTAACTATGGCTACACCTTC
TRBJ1-5,.,TRBV19,.,CASSIDKGIGNQPQHF,TGTGCCAGTAGTATAGACAAGGGAATCGGCAATCAGCCCCAGCATTTT
TRBJ2-1,.,TRBV7-3,.,CASSPGLVRGISSYNEQFF,TGTGCCAGCAGCCCTGGGCTTGTTAGGGGAATAAGCTCCTACAATGAGCAGTTCTTC
TRBJ2-1,.,TRBV9,TRBD1,CASSVGGGPYNEQFF,TGTGCCAGCAGCGTAGGAGGGGGCCCCTACAATGAGCAGTTCTTC
TRBJ1-5,.,TRBV2,TRBD1,CASSRDRGGNQPQHF,TGTGCCAGCAGTCGGGACAGGGGGGGCAATCAGCCCCAGCATTTT
TRBJ2-7,.,TRBV30,TRBD2,CAWSPGTSPEQYF,TGTGCCTGGAGTCCCGGGACTAGCCCCGAGCAGTACTTC
TRBJ1-6,.,TRBV5-4,.,CASSLSQGSTYNSPLHF,TGTGCCAGCAGCTTGTCACAGGGCTCTACTTATAATTCACCCCTCCACTTT
TRBJ2-7,.,TRBV20-1,.,CSARRAYEQYF,TGCAGTGCGCGGAGGGCTTACGAGCAGTACTTC
TRBJ1-2,.,TRBV30,TRBD1,CAWSGGQGALLGYGYTF,TGTGCCTGGAGTGGGGGACAGGGGGCCTTACTAGGCTATGGCTACACCTTC
TRBJ1-5,once,TRBV2,.,CASTGVEQPQHF,TGTGCCAGCACAGGGGTTGAGCAGCCCCAGCATTTT
TRBJ1-5,.,TRBV25-1,TRBD1,CASSETGGNQPQHF,TGTGCCAGCAGTGAAACAGGGGGAAATCAGCCCCAGCATTTT
TRBJ1-1,.,TRBV10-3,.,CAISADTNTEAFF,TGTGCCATCAGTGCCGACACCAACACTGAAGCTTTCTTT
TRBJ1-5,.,TRBV2,.,CASSPLYGGNQPQHF,TGTGCCAGCAGTCCACTATACGGGGGCAATCAGCCCCAGCATTTT
TRBJ1-5,.,TRBV5-6,TRBD1,CASTRQGEWTPQHF,TGTGCCAGCACCAGACAGGGAGAATGGACGCCCCAGCATTTT
TRBJ2-1,.,TRBV7-3,TRBD2,CASSAGLAGAHGQFF,TGTGCCAGCAGCGCGGGACTAGCGGGAGCTCATGGGCAGTTCTTC
TRBJ1-5,.,TRBV30,.,CAWSPGFRSGGNQPQHF,TGTGCCTGGAGCCCCGGTTTTCGCAGCGGGGGGAATCAGCCCCAGCATTTT
TRBJ1-2,.,TRBV2,TRBD1,CASRRTGATLNYGYTF,TGTGCCAGCAGGCGGACAGGGGCGACTCTTAACTATGGCTACACCTTC
TRBJ2-3,.,TRBV29-1,TRBD2,CSVEGLAGGYGTDTQYF,TGCAGCGTTGAAGGGCTAGCGGGGGGTTACGGCACAGATACGCAGTATTTT
TRBJ1-4,.,TRBV7-2,.,CASSLEAVQQNEKLFF,TGTGCCAGCAGCTTAGAGGCTGTACAGCAAAATGAAAAACTGTTTTTT
TRBJ2-3,.,TRBV29-1,.,CSVEGVTDTQYF,TGCAGCGTTGAAGGGGTCACAGATACGCAGTATTTT
TRBJ2-1,.,TRBV29-1,.,CSVEVWDKQFF,TGCAGCGTTGAAGTTTGGGATAAACAGTTCTTC
TRBJ2-5,.,TRBV5-4,.,CASSLRSGTETQYF,TGTGCCAGCAGCTTGCGGTCCGGTACAGAGACCCAGTACTTC
TRBJ2-3,.,TRBV7-9,.,CASSLVGTDTQYF,TGTGCCAGCAGCTTAGTCGGTACAGATACGCAGTATTTT